This is a list of T cell receptor beta chains from one sample in a study of early T cells in non-severe SARS-CoV-2 infection. MiXCR was run by TCRdb on the 5' RACE reads, yielding one entry per CDR3 protein. Altogether some 87,000 distinct CDR3 sequences are present, 10% to 15% being singletons, with the ten largest covering about 1.1%. Sequenced sample: whole blood. The origin of the receptors is an adult who was a healthcare worker with PCR-confirmed SARS-CoV-2 infection or an uninfected control (not recorded which). The CDR3 runs from the conserved cysteine through the conserved F or W. The order of the fields is CDR3 length, clone size, D gene, J gene, V gene, CDR3 DNA, CDR3 protein. A D gene is named only where the DNA matches it firmly. Not every row has a clone size; where given, it reads once, few, many or a size class.

13 | few | TRBD1 | TRBJ1-2 | TRBV5-1 | TGCGCCAGCAGCCCCGGGACAGATCGGGGCTACACCTTC | CASSPGTDRGYTF
14 | NA | TRBD2 | TRBJ2-1 | TRBV7-2 | TGTGCCAGCAAAGGGACTAGCGGGACAGATGAGCAGTTCTTC | CASKGTSGTDEQFF
15 | few | TRBD2 | TRBJ2-5 | TRBV20-1 | TGCAGTGCTAGAGATCGGCGGGAGGGCATTCAGACCCAGTACTTC | CSARDRREGIQTQYF
17 | few | NA | TRBJ1-5 | TRBV28 | TGTGCCAGCAGTCCTAGTTGGGCAGCATCGAGCAATCAGCCCCAGCATTTT | CASSPSWAASSNQPQHF
14 | many | NA | TRBJ2-2 | TRBV18 | TGTGCCAGCTCAGCCAGAGCGAACACCGGGGAGCTGTTTTTT | CASSARANTGELFF
14 | many | NA | TRBJ1-2 | TRBV7-8 | TGTGCCAGCAGCCGGGGGGGGCACAACTATGGCTACACCTTC | CASSRGGHNYGYTF
16 | NA | TRBD2 | TRBJ2-3 | TRBV5-6 | TGTGTCAGCAGCTTACGACTAGCGGGGGGGCCAAATACGCAGTATTTT | CVSSLRLAGGPNTQYF
13 | few | TRBD1 | TRBJ1-2 | TRBV20-1 | TGCAGTGCTAGACCAGGGGGGGACTATGGCTACACCTTC | CSARPGGDYGYTF
16 | NA | TRBD1 | TRBJ2-1 | TRBV11-2 | TGTGCCAGCAGCCCCCTGACAGGGATCTCCTACAATGAGCAGTTCTTC | CASSPLTGISYNEQFF
14 | NA | NA | TRBJ2-2 | TRBV19 | TGTGCCAGTAGTGGGTGGGAGAACACCGGGGAGCTGTTTTTT | CASSGWENTGELFF
11 | NA | TRBD2 | TRBJ2-5 | TRBV6-2/TRBV6-3 | TGTGCCGCCGGGGGGAAGAGGACCCAGTACTTC | CAAGGKRTQYF
14 | NA | TRBD1 | TRBJ2-5 | TRBV2 | TGTGCCAGCAGTGTCGGGACAGTCCAAGAGACCCAGTACTTC | CASSVGTVQETQYF
12 | few | NA | TRBJ2-7 | TRBV7-9 | TGTGCCAGCAGCCGGCAGGGTTACGAGCAGTACTTC | CASSRQGYEQYF
15 | NA | TRBD1 | TRBJ1-1 | TRBV6-2/TRBV6-3 | TGTGCCAGTTACAGGGGACTTAATATGAACACTGAAGCTTTCTTT | CASYRGLNMNTEAFF
12 | NA | NA | TRBJ2-7 | TRBV20-1 | TGCAGTGCCAACCCGTGGTCGGGCGAGCAGTACTTC | CSANPWSGEQYF
17 | many | TRBD2 | TRBJ2-1 | TRBV28 | TGTGCCAGCAGATATCGAGGGTTAGGACTAGCGGGCCATGAGCAGTTCTTC | CASRYRGLGLAGHEQFF
15 | many | NA | TRBJ2-5 | TRBV19 | TGTGCCAGTAGTCTCGGGTCTTTTGCTGTGGAGACCCAGTACTTC | CASSLGSFAVETQYF
14 | few | NA | TRBJ2-3 | TRBV14 | TGTGCCAGCAGCCAAGAAGACTACGCAGATACGCAGTATTTT | CASSQEDYADTQYF
15 | NA | NA | TRBJ1-3 | TRBV9 | TGTGCCAGCAGCGTAGGGGGGAGCTCTGGAAACACCATATATTTT | CASSVGGSSGNTIYF
18 | NA | TRBD2 | TRBJ2-5 | TRBV4-2 | TGTGCCAGCAGCCAAGAATTAGGTAGCGGGGTACTCCAAGAGACCCAGTACTTC | CASSQELGSGVLQETQYF
13 | few | NA | TRBJ1-3 | TRBV12-3/TRBV12-4 | TGTGCCAGCAGTTGCCGCTCTGGAAACACCATATATTTT | CASSCRSGNTIYF
17 | few | TRBD1 | TRBJ2-2 | TRBV4-3 | TGCGCCAGCAGCCAAAGACAGGGATTTGTGAACACCGGGGAGCTGTTTTTT | CASSQRQGFVNTGELFF
14 | many | TRBD1 | TRBJ1-6 | TRBV6-2/TRBV6-3 | TGTGCCAGCAGGCGGGACAGGACGAATTCACCCCTCCACTTT | CASRRDRTNSPLHF
15 | few | NA | TRBJ2-3 | TRBV4-3 | TGCGCCAGCAGCCAAGCGCTAGCGCCCACAGATACGCAGTATTTT | CASSQALAPTDTQYF
12 | NA | NA | TRBJ1-5 | TRBV6-2/TRBV6-3 | TGTGCCAGCAGAGGGAACCATCAGCCCCAGCATTTT | CASRGNHQPQHF
10 | few | NA | TRBJ2-7 | TRBV21-1 | TGTGCCAGCAAGGGGCAGGAGCAGTACTTC | CASKGQEQYF
13 | few | NA | TRBJ1-2 | TRBV5-5 | TGTGCCAGCAGCACGCTGAATAACTATGGCTACACCTTC | CASSTLNNYGYTF
15 | few | NA | TRBJ2-7 | TRBV6-2/TRBV6-3 | TGTGCCAGCAGTTACCTGGAGGGTAGGGCCTACGAGCAGTACTTC | CASSYLEGRAYEQYF
14 | few | TRBD2 | TRBJ2-3 | TRBV28 | TGTGCCAGCAGAATAGCGGGGGGACTCCTTACGCAGTATTTT | CASRIAGGLLTQYF
14 | many | NA | TRBJ1-1 | TRBV7-2 | TGTGCCACCTGGGAAGGACGGCTGATTACTGAAGCTTTCTTT | CATWEGRLITEAFF
12 | many | NA | TRBJ2-7 | TRBV10-1 | TGCGCCAGCAGTGAAGGGGGCTACGAGCAGTACTTC | CASSEGGYEQYF
14 | NA | NA | TRBJ2-7 | TRBV11-2 | TGTGCCAGCAGCTTGGGATTTCACTTTGGGGAGCAGTACTTC | CASSLGFHFGEQYF
16 | few | NA | TRBJ1-1 | TRBV2 | TGTGCCAGCAGTGTAAGGCGCGGGACGGGGGGCACTGAAGCTTTCTTT | CASSVRRGTGGTEAFF
14 | many | TRBD1 | TRBJ2-5 | TRBV7-2 | TGTGCCAGCAGCCCAAACAGGGGGCATGAGACCCAGTACTTC | CASSPNRGHETQYF
13 | few | TRBD1 | TRBJ1-2 | TRBV10-3 | TGTGCCATCAGCAAGACAGGGAACTATGGCTACACCTTC | CAISKTGNYGYTF
15 | few | TRBD2 | TRBJ2-1 | TRBV29-1 | TGCAGCCACGGGACTAGCGGGGTGGGCTACAATGAGCAGTTCTTC | CSHGTSGVGYNEQFF
12 | NA | NA | TRBJ2-7 | TRBV28 | TGTGCCAGCAGGGCTGACAGGCACGAGCAGTACTTC | CASRADRHEQYF
16 | many | TRBD2 | TRBJ2-3 | TRBV12-3/TRBV12-4 | TGTGCCAGCAGCACCAAAAGCGGGAGCGACACAGATACGCAGTATTTT | CASSTKSGSDTDTQYF
14 | few | NA | TRBJ2-5 | TRBV5-4 | TGTGCCAGCAGCTTAGGGCGGGGAATTGAGACCCAGTACTTC | CASSLGRGIETQYF
14 | many | TRBD1 | TRBJ2-3 | TRBV12-3/TRBV12-4 | TGTGCCAGCAGCCTCGGGACAGTAACAGATACGCAGTATTTT | CASSLGTVTDTQYF
13 | many | NA | TRBJ1-1 | TRBV20-1 | TGCAGTGCTAGGCGGGGGGCTGACACTGAAGCTTTCTTT | CSARRGADTEAFF
16 | many | TRBD2 | TRBJ2-2 | TRBV9 | TGTGCCAGCAGCGTAGGTCTAGCGGGAGCCACCGGGGAGCTGTTTTTT | CASSVGLAGATGELFF